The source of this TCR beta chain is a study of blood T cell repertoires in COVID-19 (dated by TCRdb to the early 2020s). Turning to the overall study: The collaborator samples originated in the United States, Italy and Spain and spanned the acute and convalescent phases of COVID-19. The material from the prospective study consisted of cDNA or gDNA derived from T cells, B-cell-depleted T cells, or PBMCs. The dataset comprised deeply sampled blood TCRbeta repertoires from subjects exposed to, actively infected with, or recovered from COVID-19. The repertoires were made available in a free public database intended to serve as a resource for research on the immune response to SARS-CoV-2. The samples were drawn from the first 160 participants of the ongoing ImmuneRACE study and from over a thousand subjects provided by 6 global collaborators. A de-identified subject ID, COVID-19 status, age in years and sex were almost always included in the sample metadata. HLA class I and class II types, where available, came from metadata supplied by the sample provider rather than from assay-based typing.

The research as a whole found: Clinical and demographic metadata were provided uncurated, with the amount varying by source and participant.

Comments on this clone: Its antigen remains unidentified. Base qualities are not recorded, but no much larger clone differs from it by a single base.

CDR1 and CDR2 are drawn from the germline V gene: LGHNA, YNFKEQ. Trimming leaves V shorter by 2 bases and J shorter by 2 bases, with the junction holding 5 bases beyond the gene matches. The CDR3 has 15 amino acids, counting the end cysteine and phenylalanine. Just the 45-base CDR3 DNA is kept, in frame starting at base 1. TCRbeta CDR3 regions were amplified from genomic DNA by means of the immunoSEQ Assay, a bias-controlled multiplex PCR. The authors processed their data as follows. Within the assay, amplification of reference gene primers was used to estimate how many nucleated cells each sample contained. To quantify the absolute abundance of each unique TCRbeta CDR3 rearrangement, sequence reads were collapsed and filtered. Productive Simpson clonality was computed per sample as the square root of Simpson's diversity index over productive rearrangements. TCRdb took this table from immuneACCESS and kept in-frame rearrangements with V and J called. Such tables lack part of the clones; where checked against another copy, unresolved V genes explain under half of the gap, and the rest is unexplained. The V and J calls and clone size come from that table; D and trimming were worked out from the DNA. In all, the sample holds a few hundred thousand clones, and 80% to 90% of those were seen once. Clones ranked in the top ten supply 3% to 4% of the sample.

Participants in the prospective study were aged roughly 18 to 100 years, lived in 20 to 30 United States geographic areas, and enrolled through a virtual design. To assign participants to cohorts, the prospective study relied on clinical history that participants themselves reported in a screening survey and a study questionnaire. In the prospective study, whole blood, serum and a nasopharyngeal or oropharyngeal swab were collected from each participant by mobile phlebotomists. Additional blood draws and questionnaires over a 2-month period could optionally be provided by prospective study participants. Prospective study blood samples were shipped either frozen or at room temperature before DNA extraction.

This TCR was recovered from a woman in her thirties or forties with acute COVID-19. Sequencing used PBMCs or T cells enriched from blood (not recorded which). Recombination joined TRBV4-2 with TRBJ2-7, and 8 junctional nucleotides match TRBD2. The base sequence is TGTGCCAGCAGCCAATCCACTAGCGGAACCTACGAGCAGTACTTC. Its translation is CASSQSTSGTYEQYF.